Sequencing of this TCR beta chain was carried out in a study of Graves' ophthalmopathy and Graves' hyperthyroidism. The CDR3 consists of 14 residues. V lost 4 bases, J lost 6 bases, and 15 bases lay in between. Germline assignment: CDR1 SGHTA and CDR2 FQGTGA. Using RNA transcripts, the TCR beta CDR3 regions were amplified. The first-round RT-PCR employed HTBI primers together with the Qiagen OneStep RT-PCR kit. A multiplex PCR was then performed as the second round. TCRdb called the multiplex PCR reads again in MiXCR, with one record for every CDR3 protein. The sample carries a few hundred thousand distinct CDR3 sequences, roughly 15% recorded once. This clonotype was seen ten or more times. Researchers turned away patients with other autoimmune diseases, uncontrolled infections, pregnancy or lactation.

This TCR was recovered from an adult man with Graves' ophthalmopathy. V and J are TRBV7-3 and TRBJ1-2; the D gene is possibly TRBD1 (5 bases). Source material: peripheral blood. Here the CDR3 reads CASSSGTGEDGYTF. DNA for the CDR3: TGTGCCAGCAGCTCCGGGACGGGAGAGGATGGCTACACCTTC. The full variable domain, its missing parts supplied by reference TRBV7-3 and TRBJ1-2, is GAGVSQTPSNKVTEKGKYVELRCDPISGHTALYWYRQSLGQGPEFLIYFQGTGAADDSGLPNDRFFAVRPEGSVSTLKIQRTERGDSAVYLCASSSGTGEDGYTFGSGTRLTVV.